This TCR beta chain emerged from a study of beta chain features in type 1 diabetes. Study-level results: An over-representation of cells with high TCR expression could result from cDNA sequencing. A moderate, significant TCRB CDR3 shortening appeared in type 1 diabetes across four CD4+ subsets. A greater similarity of naive, central memory and Treg TCRB repertoires was seen among patients than among healthy donors.

This clone was seen a handful of times. Its antigen is still unknown. Staining for CD45RO/CCR7/CD25/CD127/CD95/CD27 allowed sorting of CD4+ naive, central memory, regulatory and stem cell-like memory cells. Every bit of the isolated RNA underwent reverse transcription, so sequencing read expressed TCRB transcripts. Clones were sequenced by immunoSEQ multiplex PCR, and TCRdb holds only the in-frame ones, with some missing. The sample holds about 160,000 clones, around 8.4% seen once. Per the germline V gene, CDR1 is SQVTM and CDR2 is ANQGSEA. This CDR3 region has 14 residues. V lost 4 bases, J lost 1 base, and 8 bases lay in between.

The sample taken for sequencing was central memory CD4+ T cells from blood. The receptor was derived from a woman between 18 and 29 years old with type 1 diabetes. V and J are TRBV29-1 and TRBJ2-6; perhaps TRBD1 as D (5 bases). CDR3 amino acids: CSVVAGSGANVLTF. The CDR3 DNA is TGCAGCGTTGTAGCAGGGTCTGGGGCCAACGTCCTGACTTTC.